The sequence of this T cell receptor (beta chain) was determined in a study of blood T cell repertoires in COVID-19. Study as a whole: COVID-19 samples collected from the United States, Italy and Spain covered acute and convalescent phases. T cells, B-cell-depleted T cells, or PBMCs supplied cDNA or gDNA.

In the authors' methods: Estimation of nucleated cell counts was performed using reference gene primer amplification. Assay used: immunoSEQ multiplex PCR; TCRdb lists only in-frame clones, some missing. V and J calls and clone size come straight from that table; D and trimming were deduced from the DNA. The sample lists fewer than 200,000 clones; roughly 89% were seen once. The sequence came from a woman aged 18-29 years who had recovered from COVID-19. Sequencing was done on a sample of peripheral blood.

CDR3 residues: CASSTGDRTEAFF. The CDR3, as DNA: TGTGCCAGTAGTACAGGGGATCGGACTGAAGCTTTCTTT. The chain is built from TRBV19 and TRBJ1-1; D is perhaps TRBD1 (6 bases). V lost 4 bases to trimming and J lost 5 bases, with 11 bases between them. The CDR3 contains 13 residues. Germline V CDR1 and CDR2: LNHDA, SQIVND (reference sequence).